Presented here are 18 T cell receptor beta chains from one specimen sequenced in a study of lymphopenia after photon versus proton radiotherapy. Here immunoSEQ multiplex PCR was the method, and the copy in TCRdb shows in-frame clones only, minus some. The sample contains approximately 150,000 clones, approximately 91% of which appear only once. Specimen: peripheral blood, collected from a patient treated with photon-based radiotherapy. These receptors were collected from a man aged 45 to 65 with gastric cancer.

The chain is built from TRBV15 and TRBJ1-5, with D tentatively TRBD1 (5 bases). CDR1 and CDR2 (germline): LNHNV, YYDKDF (reference sequence). This CDR3 region has 16 residues. V shed 2 bases and J shed 3 bases, with 14 bases lying between them. The CDR3 region is CATSRSRDLNNQPQHF. CDR3 DNA: TGTGCCACCAGCAGATCCCGGGACCTTAACAATCAGCCCCAGCATTTT.

The chain combines TRBV4-3 with TRBJ1-2, with unresolved D. Germline lookup yields CDR1 LGHNA and CDR2 YSLEER. Trimming shortened V by 0 bases and J by 4 bases, and 9 bases separated the two germline ends. There are 14 residues in the CDR3. CDR3: CASSQDTVLYGYTF. DNA for the CDR3: TGCGCCAGCAGCCAAGACACTGTTCTCTATGGCTACACCTTC.

The chain is built from TRBV11-3 and TRBJ1-1; D remains ambiguous. Between the trimmed V and J ends, which lost 3 bases and 0 bases, there was a span of 5 bases. The germline V gene has CDR1 SGHNT and CDR2 YENEEA. The CDR3 runs 13 residues. CDR3 sequence: CASSLYLNTEAFF. The CDR3 coding sequence is TGTGCCAGCAGCTTGTATTTGAACACTGAAGCTTTCTTT.

The chain uses TRBV7-2 and TRBJ2-7; D perhaps matches TRBD1 (7 bases). V was cut by 4 bases and J by 0 bases, with 10 bases left in between. Per germline, CDR1 SGHTA and CDR2 FQGNSA. The CDR3 has 14 amino acids. CDR3: CASSSGGYSYEQYF. CDR3 nucleotides: TGTGCCAGCAGCTCAGGGGGGTACTCCTACGAGCAGTACTTC.

In its sample, this clone was seen once. This chain joins TRBV29-1 and TRBJ2-1, with 14 bases fitting TRBD2. This CDR3 contains 13 residues. CDR1 and CDR2 (germline): SQVTM, ANQGSEA. Germline trimming cut 4 bases from V and 7 bases from J; bases unmatched to any gene: 0. The CDR3 protein is CSVGTSGRNEQFF. The CDR3 DNA is TGCAGCGTTGGGACTAGCGGGAGGAATGAGCAGTTCTTC.

This chain connects TRBV28 to TRBJ1-4, with 7 bases identical to TRBD1. The CDR3 covers 16 residues. The trim removed 3 bases at V and 2 bases at J, leaving 6 bases unmatched. Germline V gene lookup returns CDR1 MDHEN and CDR2 SYDVKM. The chain's CDR3 is CASSFEGASTNEKLFF. The CDR3 nucleotides are TGTGCCAGCAGTTTCGAGGGGGCTTCGACTAATGAAAAACTGTTTTTT.

Here the CDR3 DNA reads TGTGCCAGTAGTCCCACGGGACTAGCGGGGAACGAGCAGTACTTC. It specifies CASSPTGLAGNEQYF. The chain combines TRBV19 with TRBJ2-7; 13 bases agree with TRBD2. The V and J ends lost 5 bases and 5 bases, in that order; junction bases with no gene match: 6. Germline values: CDR1 LNHDA, CDR2 SQIVND (reference sequence). The CDR3 runs to 15 residues.

The chain uses TRBV27 and TRBJ1-2; tentatively, D is TRBD1 (6 bases). This CDR3 is built from 15 residues. Trimming cost V 2 bases and J 4 bases, with 14 bases left between them. CDR1 is MNHEY, CDR2 SMNVEV, per germline (reference sequence). CDR3 DNA sequence: TGTGCCAGCAGTTTAATGCAACAGGGAGCCTATGGCTACACCTTC. As protein: CASSLMQQGAYGYTF.

This chain connects TRBV10-3 to TRBJ1-3; D is unresolved. The germline CDR1 and CDR2 sequences are ENHRY and SYGVKD. The CDR3 length is 13 residues. Between the trimmed V and J ends, which lost 6 bases and 0 bases, there was a span of 6 bases. In DNA form, the CDR3 reads TGTGCCATCAGCGGATCCTCTGGAAACACCATATATTTT. Its protein is CAISGSSGNTIYF.

V and J are TRBV10-3 and TRBJ2-3; maybe TRBD2 (5 bases). CDR1 and CDR2 (germline): ENHRY, SYGVKD. The length of the CDR3 is 13 residues. V was shortened by 8 bases and J by 5 bases, with 14 bases between the two germline ends. The CDR3 here is CAIAEDAGDTQYF. Written as DNA, the CDR3 is TGTGCCATCGCGGAGGATGCGGGAGATACGCAGTATTTT.

The chain recombines TRBV14 with TRBJ2-5, with TRBD2 identical over 8 bases. The V and J ends lost 1 base and 5 bases, in that order; junction bases with no gene match: 9. Germline CDR1 reads SGHDN; CDR2 reads FVKESK. The CDR3 totals 16 residues. The CDR3 region has the DNA TGTGCCAGCAGCCAAGCGGGGCTAGCGGGTCTGGAGACCCAGTACTTC. It codes for CASSQAGLAGLETQYF.

The rearrangement links TRBV6-5 to TRBJ2-7; 7 bases agree with TRBD2. This CDR3 contains 13 residues. Germline CDR1 reads MNHEY; CDR2 reads SVGAGI. The V segment lost 6 bases and the J segment 3 bases; nucleotides outside the gene matches: 5. The chain's CDR3 is CASSPGTNYEQYF. CDR3 sequence (DNA): TGTGCCAGCAGCCCCGGGACTAACTACGAGCAGTACTTC.

The chain couples TRBV10-3 to TRBJ2-1; TRBD2 agrees at 13 bases. The CDR3 contains 17 residues. Germline V gene sequence: CDR1 ENHRY, CDR2 SYGVKD. V trimming: 4 bases; J trimming: 2 bases; junction bases outside the gene matches: 5. The CDR3 region is CAISGTSGRGTYNEQFF. CDR3 DNA sequence: TGTGCCATCAGTGGTACTAGCGGGAGGGGGACCTACAATGAGCAGTTCTTC.

This clone has more than one count but fewer than ten. The gene calls are TRBV9 and TRBJ2-1; TRBD2 matches at 9 bases. This CDR3 comprises 14 residues. The V gene's germline CDR1 is SGDLS and CDR2 YYNGEE. The junction had 4 bases not matched to a gene; V was cut back by 0 bases and J by 9 bases. CDR3 sequence: CASSVDGTSPEQFF. In DNA, the CDR3 is TGTGCCAGCAGCGTAGACGGGACTAGCCCTGAGCAGTTCTTC.

The J gene is TRBJ1-1, the V gene TRBV7-2; possible D gene TRBD1, 5 bases. CDR3 length: 13 residues. V was pared by 6 bases and J by 1 base, with 9 bases between. The germline gives CDR1 SGHTA, CDR2 FQGNSA. The CDR3 spells CASRLDTNTEAFF. CDR3 nucleotides: TGTGCCAGCAGGTTGGACACGAACACTGAAGCTTTCTTT.

This chain connects TRBV5-1 to TRBJ1-1; D ambiguous. The CDR3 length is 17 residues. V was pared by 0 bases and J by 2 bases, with 17 bases between. Germline V CDR1 and CDR2: SGHRS, YFSETQ. The CDR3 here is CASSLGLGDKLNTEAFF. DNA of the CDR3: TGCGCCAGCAGCTTGGGGTTAGGAGACAAATTAAACACTGAAGCTTTCTTT.

V and J are TRBV29-1 and TRBJ2-5; weak D call: TRBD1 (5 bases). Per germline, CDR1 SQVTM and CDR2 ANQGSEA. The CDR3 spans 12 residues. Trimming pared 4 bases from V and 3 bases from J, leaving 9 bases between. The CDR3 DNA reads TGCAGCGTTGCAGGGAATAAAGAGACCCAGTACTTC. Amino acid sequence: CSVAGNKETQYF.

This clone appeared once. The chain links TRBV11-3 to TRBJ2-3, with TRBD2 as a possible D gene (7 bases). The V gene's germline CDR1 is SGHNT and CDR2 YENEEA. The CDR3 loop spans 14 amino acids. V lost 5 bases, J lost 5 bases, and 14 bases lay in between. DNA for the CDR3: TGTGCCAGCAGCCGGGGAGGGGGTGGAGATACGCAGTATTTT. This encodes CASSRGGGGDTQYF.